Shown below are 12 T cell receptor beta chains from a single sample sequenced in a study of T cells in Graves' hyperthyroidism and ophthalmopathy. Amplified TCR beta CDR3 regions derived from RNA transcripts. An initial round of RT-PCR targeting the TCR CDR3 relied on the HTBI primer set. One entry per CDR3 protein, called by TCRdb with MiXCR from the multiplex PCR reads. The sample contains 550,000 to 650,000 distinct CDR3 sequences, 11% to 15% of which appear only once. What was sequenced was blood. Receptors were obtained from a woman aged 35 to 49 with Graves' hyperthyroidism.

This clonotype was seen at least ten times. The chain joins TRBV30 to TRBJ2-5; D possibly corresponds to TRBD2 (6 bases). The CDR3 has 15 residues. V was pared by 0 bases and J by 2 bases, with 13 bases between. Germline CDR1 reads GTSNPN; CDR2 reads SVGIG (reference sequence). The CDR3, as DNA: TGTGCCTGGAGTGTACTTGCGGGATCACAAGAGACCCAGTACTTC. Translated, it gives CAWSVLAGSQETQYF.

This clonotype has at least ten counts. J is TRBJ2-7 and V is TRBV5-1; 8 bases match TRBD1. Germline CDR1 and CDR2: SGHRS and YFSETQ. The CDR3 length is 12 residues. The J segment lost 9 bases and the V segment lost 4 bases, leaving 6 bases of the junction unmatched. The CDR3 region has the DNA TGCGCCAGCAGCGAGGGGACAGGCGGGCAGTACTTC. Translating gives CASSEGTGGQYF.

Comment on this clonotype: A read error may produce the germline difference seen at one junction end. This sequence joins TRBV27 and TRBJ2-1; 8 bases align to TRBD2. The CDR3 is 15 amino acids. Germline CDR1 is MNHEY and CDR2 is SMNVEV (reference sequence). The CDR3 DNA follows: TGTACCAGCAGAACCCCGGGGGGGGGCTACAATGAGCAGTTCTTC. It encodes CTSRTPGGGYNEQFF.

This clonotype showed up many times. This chain's CDR3 is CASSETGEGEQFF. The CDR3 DNA is TGTGCCAGCAGTGAAACTGGGGAGGGGGAGCAGTTCTTC. The V call is TRBV2, the J call TRBJ2-1; 7 positions agree with TRBD2. The CDR3 runs to 13 residues. V lost 2 bases and J lost 10; bases outside the gene matches: 5. From germline, CDR1 is SNHLY and CDR2 FYNNEI.

The CDR3 DNA follows: TGTGCCAGCAGTCGACAGGGGGCAGGTCCTGGCTACACCTTC. As protein: CASSRQGAGPGYTF. This sequence joins TRBV27 and TRBJ1-2, with 10 bases matching TRBD1. Germline V gene lookup returns CDR1 MNHEY and CDR2 SMNVEV (reference sequence). The CDR3 has 14 amino acids. With V trimmed by 5 bases and J by 7 bases, 7 bases remained unmatched.

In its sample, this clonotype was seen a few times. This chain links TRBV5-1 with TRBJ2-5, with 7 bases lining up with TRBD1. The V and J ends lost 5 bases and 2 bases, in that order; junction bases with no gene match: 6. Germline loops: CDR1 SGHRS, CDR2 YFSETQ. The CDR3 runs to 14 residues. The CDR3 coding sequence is TGCGCCAGCAGAGAGGGGGCGTTACAAGAGACCCAGTACTTC. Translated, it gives CASREGALQETQYF.

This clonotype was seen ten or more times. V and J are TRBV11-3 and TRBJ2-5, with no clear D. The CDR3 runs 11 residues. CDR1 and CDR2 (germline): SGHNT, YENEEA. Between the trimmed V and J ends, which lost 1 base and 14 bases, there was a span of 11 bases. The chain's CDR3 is CASSLGVYPYF. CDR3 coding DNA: TGTGCCAGCAGCTTAGGGGTCTACCCCTACTTC.

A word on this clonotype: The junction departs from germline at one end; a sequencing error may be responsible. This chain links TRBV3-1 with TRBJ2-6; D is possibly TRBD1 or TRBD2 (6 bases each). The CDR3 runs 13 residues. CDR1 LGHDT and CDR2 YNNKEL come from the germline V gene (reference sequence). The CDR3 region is CASREGGGNVLTF. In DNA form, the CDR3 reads TGTGCCAGCAGAGAAGGAGGGGGCAACGTCCTGACTTTC.

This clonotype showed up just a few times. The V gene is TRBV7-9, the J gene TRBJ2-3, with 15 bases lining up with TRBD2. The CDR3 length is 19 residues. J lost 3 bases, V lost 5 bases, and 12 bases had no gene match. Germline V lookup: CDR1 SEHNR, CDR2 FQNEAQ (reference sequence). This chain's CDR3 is CASSQGGGLAGGATDTQYF. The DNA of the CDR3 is TGTGCCAGCAGCCAAGGAGGGGGACTAGCGGGAGGCGCTACAGATACGCAGTATTTT.

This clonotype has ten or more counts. The CDR3 DNA follows: TGTGCCAGCAGAGACATCGGGACGATTAACACCGGGGAGCTGTTTTTT. It is translated as CASRDIGTINTGELFF. The chain combines TRBV6-1 with TRBJ2-2; D tentatively fits TRBD1 or TRBD2 (5 bases each). Deletions cut 6 bases from V and 2 bases from J, with 16 bases between. The germline gives CDR1 MNHNS, CDR2 SASEGT. The CDR3 has 16 amino acids.

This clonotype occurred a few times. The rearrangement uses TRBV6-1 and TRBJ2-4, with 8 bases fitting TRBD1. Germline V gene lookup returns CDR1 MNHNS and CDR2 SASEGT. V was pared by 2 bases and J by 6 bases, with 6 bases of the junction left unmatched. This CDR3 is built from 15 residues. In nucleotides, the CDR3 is TGTGCCAGCAGTGAAAGGACAGGGATATTAAACATTCAGTACTTC. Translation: CASSERTGILNIQYF.

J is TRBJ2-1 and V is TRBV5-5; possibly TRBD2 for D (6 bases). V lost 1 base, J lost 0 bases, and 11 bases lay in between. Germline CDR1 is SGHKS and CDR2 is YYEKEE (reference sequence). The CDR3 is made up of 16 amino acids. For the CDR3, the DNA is TGTGCCAGCAGCTTGTCGGCGGGACCCTCCTACAATGAGCAGTTCTTC. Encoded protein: CASSLSAGPSYNEQFF. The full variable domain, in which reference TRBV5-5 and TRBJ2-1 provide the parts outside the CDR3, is DAGVTQSPTHLIKTRGQQVTLRCSPISGHKSVSWYQQVLGQGPQFIFQYYEKEERGRGNFPDRFSARQFPNYSSELNVNALLLGDSALYLCASSLSAGPSYNEQFFGPGTRLTVL.